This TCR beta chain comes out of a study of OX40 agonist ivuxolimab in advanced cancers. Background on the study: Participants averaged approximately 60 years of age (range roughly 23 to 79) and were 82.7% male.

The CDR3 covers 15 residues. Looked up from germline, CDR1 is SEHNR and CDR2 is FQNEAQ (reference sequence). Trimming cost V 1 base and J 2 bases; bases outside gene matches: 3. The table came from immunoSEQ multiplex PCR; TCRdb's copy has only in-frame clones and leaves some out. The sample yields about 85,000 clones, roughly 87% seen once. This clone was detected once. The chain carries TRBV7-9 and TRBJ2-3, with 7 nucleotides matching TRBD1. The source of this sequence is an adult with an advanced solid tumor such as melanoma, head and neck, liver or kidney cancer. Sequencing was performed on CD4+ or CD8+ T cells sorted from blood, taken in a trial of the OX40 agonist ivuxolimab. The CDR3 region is CASSLEGTVTDTQYF. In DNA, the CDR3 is TGTGCCAGCAGCTTAGAGGGGACAGTCACAGATACGCAGTATTTT.